The source of this T cell receptor beta chain is a study of T cells after posttransplantation cyclophosphamide. Study conclusions and caveats: Recipient CMV seropositivity and CMV reactivation strongly tracked TRB clonality.

Sequenced by immunoSEQ multiplex PCR; TCRdb stores in-frame clones only, minus some. Of roughly 11,000 clones listed, around 81% are singletons. This clone was counted only a few times. Its specificity is not known. CDR3 length: 14 residues. With 6 bases removed from V and 5 bases from J, the gap between germline ends came to 11 bases. Per the germline V gene, CDR1 is ENHRY and CDR2 is SYGVKD. Control samples came 1 year after myeloablative marrow transplants with methotrexate plus calcineurin inhibitor. This sample comprised PBMCs, obtained about 370 days after allogeneic stem cell transplant with calcineurin inhibitor and methotrexate. This TCR came from a young adult male patient who received an allogeneic stem cell transplant from an unrelated donor, was CMV-positive, and had acute GVHD only. A share of the T cells may be of graft donor origin. This sequence joins TRBV10-3 and TRBJ1-6, with D maybe TRBD1 (5 bases). CDR3 DNA: TGTGCCATCAGAAGGGGCGGCGATAATTCACCCCTCCACTTT. It codes for CAIRRGGDNSPLHF.